Below, one T cell receptor (beta chain) is given with its context. What it recognizes is unknown. Unique molecular identifier tags were affixed to discrete cDNA molecules. TCRdb reprocessed the 5' RACE reads via MiXCR and lists one record per CDR3 protein. The sample carries 80,000 to 95,000 distinct CDR3 sequences, around 17% recorded once. The CDR3 extends over 11 amino acids. Trimming stripped 7 bases from V and 2 bases from J, with 6 bases between. Germline CDR1 and CDR2: LGHDT and YNNKEL (reference sequence). This sample was taken from a study of early T cells in non-severe SARS-CoV-2 infection. Whole-study context: Sequencing of bulk RNA from unsorted whole blood was done, without chain pairing.

Study results and limitations: Using VDJdb, the matching emphasized anti-spike CD8 responses while missing private and CD4 specificities.

The rearrangement links TRBV3-1 to TRBJ2-7; D is ambiguous. This TCR came from an adult who was a healthcare worker with PCR-confirmed SARS-CoV-2 infection or an uninfected control (not recorded which). The input for sequencing was whole blood, taken at baseline. CDR3 protein: CASKGPYEQYF. The CDR3, as DNA: TGTGCCAGCAAAGGGCCCTACGAGCAGTACTTC.